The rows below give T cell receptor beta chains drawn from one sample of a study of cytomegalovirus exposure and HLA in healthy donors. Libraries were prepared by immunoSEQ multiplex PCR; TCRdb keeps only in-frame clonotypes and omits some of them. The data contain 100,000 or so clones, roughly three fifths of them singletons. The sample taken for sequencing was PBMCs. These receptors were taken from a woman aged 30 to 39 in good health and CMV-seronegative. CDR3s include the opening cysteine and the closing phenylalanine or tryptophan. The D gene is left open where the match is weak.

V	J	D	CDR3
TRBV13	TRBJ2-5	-	CASSPGEETQYF
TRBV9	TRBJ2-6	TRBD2	CASSARSGLAGGTTGANVLTF
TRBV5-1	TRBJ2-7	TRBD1	CASSLGTGAVHEQYF
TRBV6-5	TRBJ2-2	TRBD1	CASSVQGAIGELFF
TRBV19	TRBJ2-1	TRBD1	CASRLSGTGGYNEQFF
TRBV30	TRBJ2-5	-	CAWSPDFQETQYF
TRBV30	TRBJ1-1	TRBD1	CAWSVGGTGLTEAFF
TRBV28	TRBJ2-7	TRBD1	CASSFPGTGAYEQYF
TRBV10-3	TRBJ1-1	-	CAISESIRSEAFF
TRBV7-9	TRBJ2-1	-	CASTWGADYNEQFF
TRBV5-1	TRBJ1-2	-	CASSLMREDNYGYTF
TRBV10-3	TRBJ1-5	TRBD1	CAAQSGTGNQPQHF
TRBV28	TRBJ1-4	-	CASSSLGQDNEKLFF
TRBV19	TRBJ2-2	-	CASSILTGNTGELFF
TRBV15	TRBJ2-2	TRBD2	CATSRDYRSGGSAGELFF
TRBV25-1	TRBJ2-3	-	CASSLLGGADTQYF
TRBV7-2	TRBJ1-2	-	CASSLVAGKNYGYTF
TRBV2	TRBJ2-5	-	CASGTSGSGGETQYF
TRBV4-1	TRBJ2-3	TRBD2	CASSQLTSGGADTQYF
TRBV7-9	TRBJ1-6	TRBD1	CASSTITGVASPLHF
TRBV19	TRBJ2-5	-	CATLGQNQETQYF
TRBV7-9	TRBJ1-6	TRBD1	CASSLGQGLHF
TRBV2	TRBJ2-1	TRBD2	CASSPRGSNEQFF
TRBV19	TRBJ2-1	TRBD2	CASKGLAVRDEQFF
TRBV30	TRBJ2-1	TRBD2	CALTGREVYNEQFF
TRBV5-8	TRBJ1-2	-	CASSLHSSNYGYTF
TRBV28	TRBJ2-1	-	CASSSSATGQFF
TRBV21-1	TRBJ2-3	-	CASSKVADTQYF
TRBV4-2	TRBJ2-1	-	CASSQDDTYHLSSYNEQFF
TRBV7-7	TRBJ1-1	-	CASSPSNAHTEAFF
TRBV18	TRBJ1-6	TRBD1	CASSPPGQGYSPLHF
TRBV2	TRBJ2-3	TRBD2	CASRGTRGGPDTQYF
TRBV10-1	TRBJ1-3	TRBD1	CASSTGQGRAGNTIYF
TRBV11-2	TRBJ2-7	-	CASSLERGTYEQYF
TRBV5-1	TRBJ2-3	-	CASSFFSGFGADTQYF
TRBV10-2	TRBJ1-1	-	CASLGRFGRVTVGTEAFF
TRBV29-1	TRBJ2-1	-	CSVEDWRQAREQFF
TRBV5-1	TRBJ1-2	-	CASSLDRNGYTF
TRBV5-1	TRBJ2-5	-	CASSSKETQYF
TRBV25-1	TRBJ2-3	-	CASSASAGYSTDTQYF
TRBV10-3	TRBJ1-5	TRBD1	CAISEGGQDSNQPQHF
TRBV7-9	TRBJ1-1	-	CASSWVDRNTEAFF